This T cell receptor beta chain was obtained from a study of blood T cell repertoires in COVID-19. Overall study: Whether acute or convalescent, the COVID-19 samples came from the United States, Italy and Spain.

Sequenced by immunoSEQ multiplex PCR; TCRdb stores in-frame clones only, minus some. The sample lists roughly 170,000 clones, around 85% occurring once. This CDR3 contains 14 residues. CDR1 is SGHRS and CDR2 is YFSETQ in the germline V gene. V was cut by 4 bases and J by 1 base, with 11 bases left in between. This clone has just one count. Other DNA variants within this sample encode the same CDR3. The clonotype originates from a man between 60 and 70 years old who had recovered from COVID-19. The chain has TRBV5-1 and TRBJ2-5; possibly TRBD2 for D (6 bases). The sequencing input was peripheral blood. CDR3 in DNA: TGCGCCAGCAGCCCACTGGGGGGCCAAGAGACCCAGTACTTC. Protein product: CASSPLGGQETQYF.